This TCR beta chain was sequenced during a study of Tregs in tolerant kidney transplant recipients. Study at large: Recipients received nonmyeloablative bone marrow transplants from related graft donors, with transient mixed chimerism.

TCRdb's table, derived via immunoSEQ multiplex PCR, lists solely in-frame clones and lacks some. The sample table sets out over 25,000 clones. The CDR3 runs 15 residues. The ends lost 5 bases at V and 5 bases at J; junction bases unmatched: 4. Germline V gives CDR1 LNHDA, CDR2 SQIVND (reference sequence). Notes on this clone: The read terminates 3 residues ahead of where the CDR3 ends, so the germline J gene completes it.

Sample: CD8+ T cells from blood, taken before the transplant. The chain carries TRBV19 and TRBJ2-2; 11 bases are a match to TRBD1. This receptor was taken from a human donor who received a combined kidney and bone marrow transplant. The part of the CDR3 DNA that was read is TGTGCCAGTAGTGCCGGGACAGGGGGTACCGGGGAG. It yields the protein CASSAGTGGTGE. The complete CDR3 protein is CASSAGTGGTGELFF.